This TCR beta chain appears in the sequencing data of a study of blood T cell repertoires in COVID-19. To note about this clone: This same CDR3 is encoded by further DNA sequences in the sample.

The CDR3 contains 12 residues. The V end was cut by 3 bases, the J end by 3 bases, with 5 bases between. Per the germline V gene, CDR1 is MGHRA and CDR2 is YSYEKL. Original data processing: Nucleated cell number was recorded as an estimate derived from reference gene primer amplification. The repertoire was sequenced with immunoSEQ multiplex PCR; TCRdb's copy has only in-frame clones and lacks some. The V and J calls and clone size were taken over from that table, and D and trimming were inferred from the DNA. The repertoire holds under 250,000 clones, with 80% to 85% as singletons. Sequenced input: peripheral blood. The TCR comes from a woman aged 40 to 55 who had recovered from COVID-19. This chain links TRBV4-1 with TRBJ1-2, with unresolved D. The CDR3 protein is CASSQADYGYTF. The CDR3, as DNA: TGCGCCAGCAGCCAGGCGGACTATGGCTACACCTTC.